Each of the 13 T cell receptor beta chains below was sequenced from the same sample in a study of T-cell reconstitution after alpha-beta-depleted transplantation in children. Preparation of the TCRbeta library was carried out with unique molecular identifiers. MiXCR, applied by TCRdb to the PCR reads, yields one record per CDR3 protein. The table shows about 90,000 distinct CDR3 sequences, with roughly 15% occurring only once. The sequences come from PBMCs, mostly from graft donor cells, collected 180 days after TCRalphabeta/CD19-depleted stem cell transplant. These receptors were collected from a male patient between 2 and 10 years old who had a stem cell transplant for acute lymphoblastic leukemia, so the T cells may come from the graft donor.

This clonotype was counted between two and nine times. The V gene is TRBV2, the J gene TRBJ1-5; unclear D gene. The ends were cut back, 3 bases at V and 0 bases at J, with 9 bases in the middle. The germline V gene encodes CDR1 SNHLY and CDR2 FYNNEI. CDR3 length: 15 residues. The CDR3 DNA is TGTGCCAGCAGTGAGTCCACCGTTAGCAATCAGCCCCAGCATTTT. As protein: CASSESTVSNQPQHF.

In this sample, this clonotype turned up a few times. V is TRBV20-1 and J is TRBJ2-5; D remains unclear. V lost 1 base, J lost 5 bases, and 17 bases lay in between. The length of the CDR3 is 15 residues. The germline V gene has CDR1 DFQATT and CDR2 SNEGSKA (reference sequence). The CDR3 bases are TGCAGTGCTAGAGGACCCATAGTAATCCAGGAGACCCAGTACTTC. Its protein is CSARGPIVIQETQYF.

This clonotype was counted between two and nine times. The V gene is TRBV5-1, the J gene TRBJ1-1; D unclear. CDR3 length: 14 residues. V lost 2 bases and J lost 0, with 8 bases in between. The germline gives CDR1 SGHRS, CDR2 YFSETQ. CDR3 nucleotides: TGCGCCAGCAGCTTCGGTTCGATGAACACTGAAGCTTTCTTT. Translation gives CASSFGSMNTEAFF.

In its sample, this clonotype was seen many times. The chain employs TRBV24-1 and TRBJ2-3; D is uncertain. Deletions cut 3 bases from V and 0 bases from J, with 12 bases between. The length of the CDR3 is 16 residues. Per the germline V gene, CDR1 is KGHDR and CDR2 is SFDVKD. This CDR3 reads CATSDPARTSTDTQYF. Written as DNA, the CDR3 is TGTGCCACCAGTGATCCTGCACGAACTAGCACAGATACGCAGTATTTT.

This CDR3 is CSAATGRGNTIYF. The CDR3 DNA is TGCAGTGCTGCGACAGGACGTGGAAACACCATATATTTT. The chain combines TRBV20-1 with TRBJ1-3, with D perhaps TRBD1 (6 bases). The germline V gene has CDR1 DFQATT and CDR2 SNEGSKA (reference sequence). V was clipped by 5 bases and J by 3 bases, with 11 bases between them. This CDR3 has 13 residues.

The CDR3, as DNA: TGTGCCAGCAGCCAAGATTGGATTACTAATTCACCCCTCCACTTT. As protein: CASSQDWITNSPLHF. J is TRBJ1-6 and V is TRBV3-1; D uncertain. The V gene's germline CDR1 is LGHDT and CDR2 YNNKEL (reference sequence). Between the trimmed V and J ends, which lost 0 bases and 6 bases, there was a span of 9 bases. There are 15 residues in the CDR3.

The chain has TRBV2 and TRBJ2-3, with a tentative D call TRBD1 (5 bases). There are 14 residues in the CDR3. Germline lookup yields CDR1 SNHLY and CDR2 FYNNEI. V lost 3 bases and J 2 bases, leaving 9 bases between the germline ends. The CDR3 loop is CASSDQTDTDTQYF. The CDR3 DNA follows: TGTGCCAGCAGTGATCAGACAGACACAGATACGCAGTATTTT.

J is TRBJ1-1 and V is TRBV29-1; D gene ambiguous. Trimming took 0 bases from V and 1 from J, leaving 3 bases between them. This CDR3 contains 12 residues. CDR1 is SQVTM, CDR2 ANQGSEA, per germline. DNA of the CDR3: TGCAGCGTTGAAGAGCCGAACACTGAAGCTTTCTTT. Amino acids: CSVEEPNTEAFF. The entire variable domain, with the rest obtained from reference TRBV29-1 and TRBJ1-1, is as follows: SAVISQKPSRDICQRGTSLTIQCQVDSQVTMMFWYRQQPGQSLTLIATANQGSEATYESGFVIDKFPISRPNLTFSTLTVSNMSPEDSSIYLCSVEEPNTEAFFGQGTRLTVV.

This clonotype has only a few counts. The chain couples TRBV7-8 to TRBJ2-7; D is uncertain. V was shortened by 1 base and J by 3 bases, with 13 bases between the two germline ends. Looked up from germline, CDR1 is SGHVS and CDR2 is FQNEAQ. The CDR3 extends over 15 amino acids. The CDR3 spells CASSLEDPAGYEQYF. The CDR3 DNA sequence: TGTGCCAGCAGCTTAGAGGACCCCGCAGGCTACGAGCAGTACTTC.

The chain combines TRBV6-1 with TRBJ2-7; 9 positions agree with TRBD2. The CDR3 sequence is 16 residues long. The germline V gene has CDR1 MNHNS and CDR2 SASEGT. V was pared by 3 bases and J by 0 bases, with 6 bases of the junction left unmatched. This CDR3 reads CASSDGSGGPSYEQYF. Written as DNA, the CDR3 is TGTGCCAGCAGTGACGGTAGCGGGGGTCCCTCCTACGAGCAGTACTTC.

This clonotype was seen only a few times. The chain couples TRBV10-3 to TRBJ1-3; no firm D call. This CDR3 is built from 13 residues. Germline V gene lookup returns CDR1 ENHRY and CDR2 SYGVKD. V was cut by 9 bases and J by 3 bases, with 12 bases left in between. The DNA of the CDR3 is TGTGCCATGCGGACCGATAATGGAAACACCATATATTTT. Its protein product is CAMRTDNGNTIYF.

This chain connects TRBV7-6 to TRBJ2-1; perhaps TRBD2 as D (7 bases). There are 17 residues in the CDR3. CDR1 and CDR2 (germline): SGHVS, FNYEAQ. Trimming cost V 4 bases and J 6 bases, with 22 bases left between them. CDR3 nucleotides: TGTGCCAGCAGCTCCAAAATTCGGGGGGCGGCCTTCAATGAGCAGTTCTTC. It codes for CASSSKIRGAAFNEQFF.

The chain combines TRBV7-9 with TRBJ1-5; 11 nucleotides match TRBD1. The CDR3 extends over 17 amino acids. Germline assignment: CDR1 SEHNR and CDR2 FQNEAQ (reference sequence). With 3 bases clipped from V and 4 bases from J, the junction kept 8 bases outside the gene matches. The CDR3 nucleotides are TGTGCCAGCAGCTTGGGACAGGGGGTCGTCCGGAATCAGCCCCAGCATTTT. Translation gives CASSLGQGVVRNQPQHF.